This T cell receptor beta chain was identified during a study of molecular identifiers for immune sequencing clone quantification. The V end lost 3 bases, the J end lost 9 bases, and 9 bases lay between the germline ends. The CDR3 covers 11 residues. The germline CDR1 and CDR2 sequences are SQVTM and ANQGSEA. This clonotype was detected ten times or more. Its antigen remains unidentified. TCRdb re-called the PCR reads through MiXCR, storing one row per CDR3 protein. The table shows 300,000 to 350,000 distinct CDR3 sequences, with around 21% occurring only once. Source material for naive CD8 libraries was roughly 20,000 to 1,100,000 sorted cells, with 10%, 30% or 50% RNA. Study-wide results and limits: Among effectors, clones above 20 RNA copies held over 97% of molecules; among naive cells, under 1%.

This chain joins TRBV29-1 and TRBJ2-1; D is undetermined. The sequence came from a human donor in good health. Some libraries in this study had Jurkat cell RNA spiked in. The specimen was naive CD8+ T cells from blood, with Jurkat cell RNA spiked in. The subset was: FACS-sorted CD8+CD4-CCR7+CD45RA+ naive T cells. The CDR3 DNA follows: TGCAGCGTTGATCGAGACGGTGAGCAGTTCTTC. Encoded protein: CSVDRDGEQFF.